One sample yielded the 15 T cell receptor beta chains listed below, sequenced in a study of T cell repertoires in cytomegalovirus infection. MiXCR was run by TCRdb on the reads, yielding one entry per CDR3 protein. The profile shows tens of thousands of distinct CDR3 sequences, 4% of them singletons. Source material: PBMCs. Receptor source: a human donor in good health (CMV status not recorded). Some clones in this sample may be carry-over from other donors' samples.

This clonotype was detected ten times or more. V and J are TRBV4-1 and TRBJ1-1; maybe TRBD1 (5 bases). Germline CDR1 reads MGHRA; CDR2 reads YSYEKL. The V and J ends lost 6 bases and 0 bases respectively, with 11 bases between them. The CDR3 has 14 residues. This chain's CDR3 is CASRMTVMNTEAFF. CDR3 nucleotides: TGCGCCAGCAGGATGACAGTGATGAACACTGAAGCTTTCTTT.

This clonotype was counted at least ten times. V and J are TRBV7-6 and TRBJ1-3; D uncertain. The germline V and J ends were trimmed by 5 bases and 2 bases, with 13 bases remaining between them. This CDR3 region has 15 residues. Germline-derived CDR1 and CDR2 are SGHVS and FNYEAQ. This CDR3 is CASSPERIAGNTIYF. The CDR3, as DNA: TGTGCCAGCAGCCCAGAGCGGATAGCTGGAAACACCATATATTTT.

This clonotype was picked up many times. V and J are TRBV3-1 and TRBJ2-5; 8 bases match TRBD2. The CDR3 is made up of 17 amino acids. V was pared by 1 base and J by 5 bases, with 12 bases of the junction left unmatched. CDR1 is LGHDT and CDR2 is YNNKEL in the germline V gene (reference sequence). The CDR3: CASSQVMSGTRSETQYF. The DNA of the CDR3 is TGTGCCAGCAGCCAAGTTATGTCCGGGACTAGGTCGGAGACCCAGTACTTC.

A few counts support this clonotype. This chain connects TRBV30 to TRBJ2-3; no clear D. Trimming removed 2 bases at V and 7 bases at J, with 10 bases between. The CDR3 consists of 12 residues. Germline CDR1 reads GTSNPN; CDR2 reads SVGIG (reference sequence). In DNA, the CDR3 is TGTGCCTGGAGTCGGCAGCTCCATACGCAGTATTTT. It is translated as CAWSRQLHTQYF.

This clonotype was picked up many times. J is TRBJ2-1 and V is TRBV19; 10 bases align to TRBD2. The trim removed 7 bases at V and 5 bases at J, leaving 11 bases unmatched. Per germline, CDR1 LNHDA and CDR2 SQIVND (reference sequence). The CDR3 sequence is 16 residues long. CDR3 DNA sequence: TGTGCCAGTAAAGAGTACCTTACTAGCGGGAACAATGAGCAGTTCTTC. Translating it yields CASKEYLTSGNNEQFF.

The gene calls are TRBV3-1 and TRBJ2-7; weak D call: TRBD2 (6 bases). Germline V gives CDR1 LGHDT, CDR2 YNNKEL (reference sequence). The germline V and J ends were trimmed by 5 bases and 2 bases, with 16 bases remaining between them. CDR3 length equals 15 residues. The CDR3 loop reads CASSAYAGRPYEQYF. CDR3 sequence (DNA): TGTGCCAGCAGCGCATACGCGGGAAGGCCCTACGAGCAGTACTTC.

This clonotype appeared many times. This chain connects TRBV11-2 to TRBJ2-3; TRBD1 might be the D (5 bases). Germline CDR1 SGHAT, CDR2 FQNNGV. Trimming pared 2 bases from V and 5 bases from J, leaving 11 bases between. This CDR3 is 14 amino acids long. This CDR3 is CASSLLGAVDTQYF. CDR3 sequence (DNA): TGTGCCAGCAGCTTACTAGGGGCAGTAGATACGCAGTATTTT.

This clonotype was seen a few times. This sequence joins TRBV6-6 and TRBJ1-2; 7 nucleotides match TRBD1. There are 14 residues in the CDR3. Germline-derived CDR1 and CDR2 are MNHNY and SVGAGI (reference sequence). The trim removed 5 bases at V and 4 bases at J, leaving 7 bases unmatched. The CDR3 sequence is CASSDYRGPYGYTF. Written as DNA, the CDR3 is TGTGCCAGCAGTGATTACAGGGGCCCCTATGGCTACACCTTC.

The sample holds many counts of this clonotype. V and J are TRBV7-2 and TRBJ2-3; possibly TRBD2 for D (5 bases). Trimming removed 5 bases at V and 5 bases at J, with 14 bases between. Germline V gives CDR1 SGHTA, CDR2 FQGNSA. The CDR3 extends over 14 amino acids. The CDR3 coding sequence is TGTGCCAGCAGCCGACAACCTGCGGGAGATACGCAGTATTTT. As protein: CASSRQPAGDTQYF.

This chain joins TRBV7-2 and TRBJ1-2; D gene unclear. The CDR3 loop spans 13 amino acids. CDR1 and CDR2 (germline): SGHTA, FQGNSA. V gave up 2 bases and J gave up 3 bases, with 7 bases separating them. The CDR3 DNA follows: TGTGCCAGCAGCTTAACCCTCTACTATGGCTACACCTTC. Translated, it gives CASSLTLYYGYTF.

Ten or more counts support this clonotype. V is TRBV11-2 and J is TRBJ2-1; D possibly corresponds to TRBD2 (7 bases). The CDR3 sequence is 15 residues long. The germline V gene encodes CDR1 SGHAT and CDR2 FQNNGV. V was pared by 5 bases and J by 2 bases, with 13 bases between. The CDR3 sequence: CASSGRGGTYNEQFF. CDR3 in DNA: TGTGCCAGCAGCGGGAGGGGGGGTACCTACAATGAGCAGTTCTTC.

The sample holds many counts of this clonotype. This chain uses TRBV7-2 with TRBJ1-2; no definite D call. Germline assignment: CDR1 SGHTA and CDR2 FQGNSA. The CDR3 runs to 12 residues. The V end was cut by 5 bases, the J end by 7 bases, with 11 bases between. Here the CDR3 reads CASSIPMGGYTF. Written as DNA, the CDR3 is TGTGCCAGCAGCATCCCCATGGGTGGCTACACCTTC. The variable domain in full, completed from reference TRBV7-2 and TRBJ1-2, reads GAGVSQSPSNKVTEKGKDVELRCDPISGHTALYWYRQSLGQGLEFLIYFQGNSAPDKSGLPSDRFSAERTGGSVSTLTIQRTQQEDSAVYLCASSIPMGGYTFGSGTRLTVV.

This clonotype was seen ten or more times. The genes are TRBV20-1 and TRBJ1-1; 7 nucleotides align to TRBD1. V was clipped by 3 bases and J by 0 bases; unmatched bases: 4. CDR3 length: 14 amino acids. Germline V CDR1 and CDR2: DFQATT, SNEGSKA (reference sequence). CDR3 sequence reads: CSARMGQMNTEAFF. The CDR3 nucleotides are TGCAGTGCTAGGATGGGACAGATGAACACTGAAGCTTTCTTT.

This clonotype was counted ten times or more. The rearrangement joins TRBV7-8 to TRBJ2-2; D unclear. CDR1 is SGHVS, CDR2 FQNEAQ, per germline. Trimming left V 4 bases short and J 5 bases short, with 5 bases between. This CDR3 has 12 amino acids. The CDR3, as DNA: TGTGCCAGCAGCTCGACAACCGGGGAGCTGTTTTTT. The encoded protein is CASSSTTGELFF.

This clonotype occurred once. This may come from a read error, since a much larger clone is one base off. The CDR3 is CASSLADPRDTRYF. CDR3 sequence (DNA): TGTGCCAGCAGCTTAGCCGACCCGAGGGATACGCGGTATTTT. The rearrangement uses TRBV11-2 and TRBJ2-3; D may be TRBD2 (5 bases). The germline gives CDR1 SGHAT, CDR2 FQNNGV. The CDR3 loop spans 14 amino acids.